This record looks at one T cell receptor (beta chain) sequence and its context. The antigen is not known. Sequencing was performed with immunoSEQ multiplex PCR; in TCRdb, only in-frame clones are kept and a portion is missing. This repertoire shows 100,000 or so clones, around 93% found once; its top ten account for 0.25% to 0.35%. The V gene's germline CDR1 is MNHEY and CDR2 SVGAGI. CDR3 length equals 12 residues. V dropped 2 bases and J dropped 2 bases, with 4 bases sitting between them. The sample belongs to a study of siplizumab effects on memory and regulatory T cells. Notes on the study in general: Major contributors to the alloresponse seemed to be naive T cells, which also appeared more diverse than memory cells. Many proliferating CD4+ or CD8+ clones remained unclassified. Roughly 80-96% of them could not be assigned either a naive or a memory phenotype. Significant reduction of alloreactive sequences traceable to unstimulated CD4+ memory cells was observed with siplizumab. Researchers could map only a minor fraction of alloreactive clones to unstimulated subsets.

Sequenced input: CD4+ T cells sorted from blood. This clonotype was obtained from a human donor in good health. The chain uses TRBV6-5 and TRBJ2-7, with unresolved D. For the CDR3, the DNA is TGTGCCAGCAGTTACCGGGCCTACGAGCAGTACTTC. The encoded protein is CASSYRAYEQYF.